Listed below are T cell receptor beta chains from one sample, sequenced in a study of shared clonotypes between healthy human individuals. Only in-frame clones appear in the TCRdb table, and some are missing; sequencing was by immunoSEQ multiplex PCR. The table includes some 2,000,000 clones, about 95% detected once. Sequenced input: naive CD8+ T cells sorted from blood. These receptors were taken from a man younger than 35 in good health. Both conserved end residues are trimmed from each CDR3. The size field is filled for only some rows; it gives once, few, many or a size class.

TRBJ2-1,-,TRBV7-9,ASSSSRRDYREVSNEQF
TRBJ2-5,-,TRBV2,ASSVSQETQY
TRBJ2-1,-,TRBV5-6,ASSTGAYNEQF
TRBJ2-7,-,TRBV5-5,ASSLWASYEQY
TRBJ1-1,-,TRBV4-1,ASSQGPGMNTEAF
TRBJ1-2,-,TRBV27,ASSLTGTDYYGYT
TRBJ2-5,-,TRBV9,ASSVEGEETQY
TRBJ1-1,-,TRBV7-9,ASSPQDGTPKAEAF
TRBJ2-7,-,TRBV4-1,ASSTGKSYEQY
TRBJ1-1,-,TRBV5-4,ASSPDNVNTEAF
TRBJ2-7,-,TRBV21-1,ASSRGTGPRPYEQY
TRBJ1-2,once,TRBV15,ATSIRLVTDYGYT
TRBJ2-1,-,TRBV5-1,ASSFGEGDNEQF
TRBJ2-3,-,TRBV30,AWSVTGVGDTQY
TRBJ2-1,-,TRBV28,ASSPDRVRNEQF
TRBJ2-7,-,TRBV5-6,ASSYGRSGRGYEQY
TRBJ2-2,-,TRBV19,ASSPTWRGNTGELF
TRBJ2-2,once,TRBV7-6,ASSLPGDTGELF
TRBJ2-2,-,TRBV6-1,ASSEIRRKNTGELF
TRBJ1-2,-,TRBV30,AWSVIDGIDYGYT
TRBJ2-2,-,TRBV4-1,ASSQVRKDGNTGELF
TRBJ2-7,-,TRBV10-3,AISESSGRIYEQY
TRBJ1-2,-,TRBV11-2,ASSFPRDRVEYGYT
TRBJ1-2,-,TRBV10-2,ASLQGGVYGYT